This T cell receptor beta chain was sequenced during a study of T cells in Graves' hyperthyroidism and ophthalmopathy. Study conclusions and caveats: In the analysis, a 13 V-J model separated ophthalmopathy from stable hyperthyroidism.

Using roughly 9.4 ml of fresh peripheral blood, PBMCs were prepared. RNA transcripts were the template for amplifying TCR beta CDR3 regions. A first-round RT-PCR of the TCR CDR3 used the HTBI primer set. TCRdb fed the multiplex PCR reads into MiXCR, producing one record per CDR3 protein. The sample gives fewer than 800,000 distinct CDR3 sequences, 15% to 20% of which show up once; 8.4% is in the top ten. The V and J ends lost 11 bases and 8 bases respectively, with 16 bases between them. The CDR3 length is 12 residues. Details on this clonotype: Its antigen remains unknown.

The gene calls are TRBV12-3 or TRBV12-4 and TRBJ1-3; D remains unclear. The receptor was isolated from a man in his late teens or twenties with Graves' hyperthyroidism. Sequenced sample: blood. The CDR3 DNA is TGTGCCCCCCGGGGAGCATGGGACACCATATATTTT. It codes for CAPRGAWDTIYF.